Following are 5 T cell receptor beta chains from one sample sequenced in a study of cytomegalovirus exposure and HLA in healthy donors. Use of 60 Vbeta and 13 Jbeta primers characterized the PCR. Sequencing used immunoSEQ multiplex PCR; TCRdb keeps in-frame clones, though not all of them. The table records more than 75,000 clones, 70% to 80% of them present only once. The sample consisted of PBMCs. These receptors were taken from a woman between 40 and 50 years old in good health and CMV-seropositive.

This clone came up a few times. The chain joins TRBV19 to TRBJ1-5; a possible D gene is TRBD1 (5 bases). Trimming pared 7 bases from V and 0 bases from J, leaving 10 bases between. The CDR3 spans 14 residues. The V gene's germline CDR1 is LNHDA and CDR2 SQIVND (reference sequence). The CDR3 DNA follows: TGTGCCAGTATCCCCGGGGGTAGCAATCAGCCCCAGCATTTT. It yields the protein CASIPGGSNQPQHF.

The CDR3 here is CASSLIRPMDREWHGELFF. The DNA for the CDR3 is TGTGCCAGCAGCTTAATCCGCCCTATGGACAGGGAATGGCACGGGGAGCTGTTTTTT. The chain links TRBV7-4 to TRBJ2-2, with 8 nucleotides matching TRBD1. From germline, CDR1 is SGHVT and CDR2 SQSDAQ. With V trimmed by 2 bases and J by 7 bases, 18 bases remained unmatched. The CDR3 consists of 19 residues. The variable domain in full, completed from reference TRBV7-4 and TRBJ2-2, reads GAGVSQSPRYKVAKRGRDVALRCDSISGHVTLYWYRQTLGQGSEVLTYSQSDAQRDKSGRPSGRFSAERPERSVSTLKIQRTEQGDSAVYLCASSLIRPMDREWHGELFFGEGSRLTVL.

This clone was counted a few times. The J gene is TRBJ1-1, the V gene TRBV7-8; possibly TRBD1 for D (6 bases). The ends were cut back, 5 bases at V and 1 base at J, with 11 bases in the middle. CDR3 length equals 14 residues. Germline V gene data show CDR1 as SGHVS and CDR2 as FQNEAQ. CDR3 bases: TGTGCCAGCAGCAACGACAGGAGGAACACTGAAGCTTTCTTT. This encodes CASSNDRRNTEAFF.

The J gene is TRBJ2-3, the V gene TRBV9; TRBD2 aligns across 11 bases. CDR1 is SGDLS and CDR2 is YYNGEE in the germline V gene. The ends lost 4 bases at V and 4 bases at J; junction bases unmatched: 11. The CDR3 has 17 residues. DNA of the CDR3: TGTGCCAGCAGCTCTCTCCATAGCGGGAGGGCCTCAGATACGCAGTATTTT. The encoded protein is CASSSLHSGRASDTQYF.

This chain links TRBV7-2 with TRBJ2-5, with TRBD2 matching over 9 bases. V was clipped by 5 bases and J by 1 base; unmatched bases: 5. Germline lookup yields CDR1 SGHTA and CDR2 FQGNSA. The CDR3 has 15 amino acids. The CDR3 protein is CASSLVAGAQETQYF. In DNA, the CDR3 is TGTGCCAGCAGCCTAGTAGCGGGGGCCCAAGAGACCCAGTACTTC.